A single sample gave rise to the 11 T cell receptor beta chains below, sequenced in a study of a mutant IDH1 vaccine in newly diagnosed glioma (TCRdb year 2021). In the paper's terms, the time point label means: week 5, during vaccination. Each vaccine dose, consisting of 300 ug of a 20-mer mutant IDH1 peptide in Montanide, was administered subcutaneously with topical imiquimod. What these receptors recognize is not known. Libraries were constructed by the immunoSEQ multiplex PCR assay. What TCRdb holds here is the immuneACCESS table cut down to in-frame rearrangements. Part of the clones is not present; checked against another copy, under half of the missing clones reflect an unresolved V gene, and the others are unexplained. The sample profile shows around 29,000 clones; roughly 87% of them were found once. The ten largest make up around 3.5% of the sample. The sample was peripheral blood mononuclear cells (PBMCs), taken from a glioma patient whose treatment included an IDH1 peptide vaccine. The receptors were sampled from a woman in her thirties or forties with glioma. Some clones in this sample may be carry-over from other donors' samples.

V gene TRBV12-5 combines with J gene TRBJ2-5; D is tentatively TRBD1 or TRBD2 (5 bases each). The CDR3 is 15 residues long. Germline V CDR1 and CDR2: LGHNT, FRNRAP. Trimming pared 5 bases from V and 4 bases from J, leaving 17 bases between. This CDR3 is CASGVGELAGETQYF. As DNA, the CDR3 is TGTGCTAGTGGTGTGGGGGAGTTGGCGGGAGAGACCCAGTACTTC. The whole variable domain, remainder taken from reference TRBV12-5 and TRBJ2-5, is DARVTQTPRHKVTEMGQEVTMRCQPILGHNTVFWYRQTMMQGLELLAYFRNRAPLDDSGMPKDRFSAEMPDATLATLKIQPSEPRDSAVYFCASGVGELAGETQYFGPGTRLLVL.

The chain uses TRBV4-3 and TRBJ2-1; 13 nucleotides match TRBD2. From germline, CDR1 is LGHNA and CDR2 YSLEER. The CDR3 consists of 16 residues. The ends lost 1 base at V and 4 bases at J; junction bases unmatched: 1. In DNA form, the CDR3 reads TGCGCCAGCAGCCAAGGACTAGCGGGGGGATACAATGAGCAGTTCTTC. Its translation is CASSQGLAGGYNEQFF.

The chain employs TRBV18 and TRBJ2-1; 8 positions agree with TRBD1. Germline values: CDR1 KGHSH, CDR2 LQKENI. V lost 6 bases and J lost 2; bases outside the gene matches: 3. CDR3 length equals 14 residues. The CDR3 DNA sequence: TGTGCCAGCTCCGACAGGGGCGCCTACAATGAGCAGTTCTTC. Its protein is CASSDRGAYNEQFF.

CDR3 amino acids: CASSLANTGELFF. The DNA of the CDR3 is TGTGCCAGCAGTCTTGCGAACACCGGGGAGCTGTTTTTT. The chain combines TRBV2 with TRBJ2-2; no clear D. This CDR3 comprises 13 residues. V gave up 5 bases and J gave up 0 bases, with 4 bases separating them. Germline CDR1 is SNHLY and CDR2 is FYNNEI.

J is TRBJ1-6 and V is TRBV29-1; D uncertain. V dropped 6 bases and J dropped 7 bases, with 16 bases sitting between them. The CDR3 is made up of 14 amino acids. CDR1 is SQVTM, CDR2 ANQGSEA, per germline. The CDR3 DNA reads TGCAGCGTCGGAGAGGAGGGTGGGAATTCACCCCTCCACTTT. It is translated as CSVGEEGGNSPLHF.

This clone appeared a single time. This chain links TRBV6-1 with TRBJ2-1; D is possibly TRBD2 (5 bases). Germline V gene data show CDR1 as MNHNS and CDR2 as SASEGT. Trimming took off 2 bases at V and 4 bases at J, with 18 bases between the two ends. The CDR3 sequence is 17 residues long. CDR3 coding DNA: TGTGCCAGCAGTGAACGTCGTCGAGGGATAGCTTACAATGAGCAGTTCTTC. Protein product: CASSERRRGIAYNEQFF.

The V and J genes are TRBV5-5 and TRBJ1-1; unclear D gene. This CDR3 spans 14 amino acids. Germline CDR1 SGHKS, CDR2 YYEKEE (reference sequence). V was trimmed by 2 bases and J by 5 bases, leaving 13 bases between them. Written as DNA, the CDR3 is TGTGCCAGCAGCTTCCAACCGAGAGGGACTGAAGCTTTCTTT. Its translation: CASSFQPRGTEAFF.

The V and J genes are TRBV28 and TRBJ2-7, with 11 bases aligning to TRBD2. Germline values: CDR1 MDHEN, CDR2 SYDVKM. After removal of 6 bases from V and 5 bases from J, the junction contained 9 bases not matched to a gene. The CDR3 has 15 amino acids. CDR3 protein: CASSFIAGGPHEQYF. The CDR3 DNA reads TGTGCCAGCAGCTTCATAGCGGGGGGGCCCCACGAGCAGTACTTC.

The chain joins TRBV5-5 to TRBJ1-1; D uncertain. This CDR3 has 14 amino acids. Germline lookup yields CDR1 SGHKS and CDR2 YYEKEE (reference sequence). The ends were cut back, 0 bases at V and 2 bases at J, with 8 bases in the middle. The CDR3 nucleotides read TGTGCCAGCAGCTTGGAGGGATCTAACACTGAAGCTTTCTTT. This gives the protein CASSLEGSNTEAFF. Drawing the rest from reference TRBV5-5 and TRBJ1-1, the complete variable domain is DAGVTQSPTHLIKTRGQQVTLRCSPISGHKSVSWYQQVLGQGPQFIFQYYEKEERGRGNFPDRFSARQFPNYSSELNVNALLLGDSALYLCASSLEGSNTEAFFGQGTRLTVV.

The genes are TRBV28 and TRBJ2-5; TRBD2 matches at 9 bases. J was trimmed by 1 base and V by 5 bases; bases with no gene match: 8. The CDR3 has 16 residues. Germline values: CDR1 MDHEN, CDR2 SYDVKM. CDR3 amino acids: CASSDSSGGRQETQYF. DNA of the CDR3: TGTGCCAGCAGTGATTCAAGCGGGGGGCGCCAAGAGACCCAGTACTTC. Complete variable domain (other parts from reference TRBV28 and TRBJ2-5): DVKVTQSSRYLVKRTGEKVFLECVQDMDHENMFWYRQDPGLGLRLIYFSYDVKMKEKGDIPEGYSVSREKKERFSLILESASTNQTSMYLCASSDSSGGRQETQYFGPGTRLLVL.

The chain uses TRBV10-3 and TRBJ1-1, with 9 bases lining up with TRBD1. V trimming: 5 bases; J trimming: 4 bases; junction bases outside the gene matches: 2. Germline values: CDR1 ENHRY, CDR2 SYGVKD. This CDR3 comprises 13 residues. CDR3 amino acids: CAISRGQGTEAFF. The DNA for the CDR3 is TGTGCCATCAGTCGGGGACAGGGCACTGAAGCTTTCTTT.